Presented here are 23 T cell receptor beta chains from one specimen sequenced in a study of T cells after yellow fever vaccination. TCRdb itself ran the 5' RACE reads through MiXCR, one entry per CDR3 protein. The data show under 400,000 distinct CDR3 sequences, with about 9.9% seen just once and less than 20% held by the top ten. The specimen was PBMCs, collected on the day of the first yellow fever vaccination. The source of these receptors is a man between 18 and 29 years old who received the YFV17D yellow fever vaccine.

This clonotype came up a few times. The chain combines TRBV6-2 or TRBV6-3 with TRBJ1-6; unclear D gene. The CDR3 sequence is 12 residues long. V was trimmed by 6 bases and J by 7 bases, leaving 7 bases between them. The germline gives CDR1 MNHEY, CDR2 SVGEGT. The CDR3 DNA reads as TGTGCCAGCAGCTACGGAAATTCACCCCTCCACTTT. Translated, it gives CASSYGNSPLHF.

In this sample, this clonotype turned up many times. This chain links TRBV24-1 with TRBJ2-3; no reliable D call. The CDR3 extends over 13 amino acids. Trimming took 0 bases from V and 3 from J, leaving 3 bases between them. Germline values: CDR1 KGHDR, CDR2 SFDVKD. CDR3 sequence: CATSDLVTDTQYF. Here the CDR3 DNA reads TGTGCCACCAGTGATTTGGTTACAGATACGCAGTATTTT.

V is TRBV5-1 and J is TRBJ2-7; no clear D. The germline CDR1 and CDR2 sequences are SGHRS and YFSETQ. Trimming took 4 bases from V and 3 from J, leaving 11 bases between them. The CDR3 length is 13 residues. In DNA, the CDR3 is TGCGCCAGCAGCCCTAGGACGGACTACGAGCAGTACTTC. It yields the protein CASSPRTDYEQYF.

This clonotype was recorded at least ten times. V usage is TRBV4-2 and J usage is TRBJ2-5, with 7 bases aligning to TRBD1. This CDR3 comprises 14 residues. Trimming took 8 bases from V and 5 from J; bases not matched to a gene: 11. Germline V CDR1 and CDR2: LGHNA, YNFKEQ. The CDR3: CASAQGQRGETQYF. The DNA for the CDR3 is TGTGCCAGCGCCCAGGGACAGAGGGGGGAGACCCAGTACTTC.

The chain combines TRBV5-4 with TRBJ1-6; maybe TRBD1 (5 bases). The germline V gene encodes CDR1 SGHNT and CDR2 YYREEE (reference sequence). CDR3 size: 16 residues. V was trimmed by 0 bases and J by 7 bases, leaving 14 bases between them. CDR3 amino acids: CASSLGRGLGNSPLHF. DNA of the CDR3: TGTGCCAGCAGCTTGGGTAGGGGCTTAGGGAATTCACCCCTCCACTTT.

This clonotype was seen a few times. The V and J genes are TRBV7-9 and TRBJ2-3, with D possibly matching TRBD2 (6 bases). Trimming left V 1 base short and J 2 bases short, with 13 bases between. The V gene's germline CDR1 is SEHNR and CDR2 FQNEAQ (reference sequence). The CDR3 is made up of 16 amino acids. The CDR3 reads CASSLVGSGYTDTQYF. CDR3 in DNA: TGTGCCAGCAGCTTAGTGGGTAGCGGCTACACAGATACGCAGTATTTT.

This chain links TRBV12-3 or TRBV12-4 with TRBJ2-4; TRBD1 matches at 11 bases. Trimming removed 6 bases from V and 0 bases from J; junction bases left unmatched: 13. CDR3 length: 19 amino acids. DNA for the CDR3: TGTGCCAGCAGCGACCGGGACAGGGGGACGCCAATAGCCAAAAACATTCAGTACTTC. Its protein product is CASSDRDRGTPIAKNIQYF.

This clonotype was observed a handful of times. This chain joins TRBV6-2 or TRBV6-3 and TRBJ2-1; a possible D gene is TRBD2 (5 bases). The CDR3 is 17 residues long. The germline V gene encodes CDR1 MNHEY and CDR2 SVGEGT. V lost 6 bases to trimming and J lost 4 bases, with 22 bases between them. The CDR3 sequence: CASSRRTDGGRYNEQFF. In DNA, the CDR3 is TGTGCCAGCAGCCGACGGACCGACGGAGGAAGGTACAATGAGCAGTTCTTC.

At least ten counts were recorded for this clonotype. The chain carries TRBV7-2 and TRBJ2-5; the match to TRBD1 covers 10 bases. Germline V gene lookup returns CDR1 SGHTA and CDR2 FQGNSA. V was clipped by 7 bases and J by 3 bases; unmatched bases: 8. The CDR3 has 15 amino acids. In DNA, the CDR3 is TGTGCCAGCACCCTAGCCGGGACAGGGGAAGAGACCCAGTACTTC. The encoded protein is CASTLAGTGEETQYF.

This clonotype was seen more than once but under ten times. J is TRBJ2-1 and V is TRBV29-1, with D tentatively TRBD1 or TRBD2 (5 bases each). Trimming left V 6 bases short and J 5 bases short, with 17 bases between. Germline-derived CDR1 and CDR2 are SQVTM and ANQGSEA. The length of the CDR3 is 14 residues. The CDR3 sequence is CSVGVRYANNEQFF. The CDR3 DNA reads TGCAGCGTGGGGGTCAGGTATGCCAACAATGAGCAGTTCTTC.

This clonotype was seen a few times. The chain combines TRBV7-9 with TRBJ2-3; D perhaps matches TRBD2 (5 bases). The length of the CDR3 is 12 residues. Between the trimmed V and J ends, which lost 7 bases and 5 bases, there was a span of 10 bases. The germline V gene encodes CDR1 SEHNR and CDR2 FQNEAQ (reference sequence). CDR3 in amino acids: CASTREGDTQYF. The CDR3 nucleotides are TGTGCCAGCACCCGGGAAGGAGATACGCAGTATTTT.

This clonotype was detected a few times. The genes are TRBV19 and TRBJ1-1; tentatively, D is TRBD1 (6 bases). The germline V gene has CDR1 LNHDA and CDR2 SQIVND (reference sequence). V shed 6 bases and J shed 1 base, with 9 bases lying between them. This CDR3 spans 13 amino acids. The CDR3 coding sequence is TGTGCCAGTAGGATACAGGGGAACACTGAAGCTTTCTTT. This sequence encodes CASRIQGNTEAFF.

V is TRBV7-3 and J is TRBJ1-1; D uncertain. V lost 4 bases and J 4 bases, leaving 10 bases between the germline ends. This CDR3 comprises 13 residues. Per germline, CDR1 SGHTA and CDR2 FQGTGA. The CDR3, as DNA: TGTGCCAGCAGCTCCCAGTTCGGCACTGAAGCTTTCTTT. Translated: CASSSQFGTEAFF.

This clonotype was counted ten times or more. The rearrangement joins TRBV4-2 to TRBJ2-5, with TRBD2 identical over 10 bases. Unmatched junction bases numbered 4, after V lost 4 bases and J lost 2 bases. The CDR3 sequence is 15 residues long. Germline CDR1 is LGHNA and CDR2 is YNFKEQ. The CDR3 DNA reads as TGTGCCAGCAGCCCCAGCGGGGGGGTTCAAGAGACCCAGTACTTC. This sequence encodes CASSPSGGVQETQYF.

This clonotype has more than one count but fewer than ten. The chain carries TRBV27 and TRBJ2-5; 8 bases fit TRBD1. CDR3 size: 13 residues. CDR1 and CDR2 (germline): MNHEY, SMNVEV (reference sequence). V gave up 7 bases and J gave up 5 bases; unmatched junction bases: 6. In DNA, the CDR3 is TGTGCCAGCATGGCGCAGGGGGCCGAGACCCAGTACTTC. It encodes CASMAQGAETQYF.

The rearrangement joins TRBV13 to TRBJ2-1; possibly TRBD1 for D (6 bases). CDR1 and CDR2 from the germline V gene are PRHDT and FYEKMQ (reference sequence). V dropped 0 bases and J dropped 10 bases, with 10 bases sitting between them. The CDR3 is 13 residues long. As DNA, the CDR3 is TGTGCCAGCAGCTTAGGACAGGGCGTAGAGCAGTTCTTC. Translating gives CASSLGQGVEQFF.

There are many counts of this clonotype. A junction end diverges from the germline sequence, so it may reflect a read error. This chain connects TRBV12-3 or TRBV12-4 to TRBJ2-1; TRBD2 aligns across 7 bases. The CDR3 spans 14 residues. The CDR3 DNA follows: TGCGCCAGCAGCTTGGGGGGGACCTACAATGAGCAGTTCTTC. This gives the protein CASSLGGTYNEQFF.

This clonotype was observed a few times. This chain uses TRBV7-3 with TRBJ2-3, with 9 positions matching TRBD2. The germline V gene has CDR1 SGHTA and CDR2 FQGTGA. Trimming cost V 5 bases and J 3 bases; bases outside gene matches: 9. The CDR3 is made up of 16 amino acids. The CDR3 reads CASSPGTSSATDTQYF. The CDR3 DNA follows: TGTGCCAGCAGCCCTGGGACTAGCTCGGCAACAGATACGCAGTATTTT.

J is TRBJ2-3 and V is TRBV5-1; the D is unclear. Per the germline V gene, CDR1 is SGHRS and CDR2 is YFSETQ. The CDR3 has 14 residues. V was shortened by 8 bases and J by 0 bases, with 13 bases between the two germline ends. The CDR3 here is CASRTDPSTDTQYF. In DNA form, the CDR3 reads TGCGCCAGTCGGACGGACCCTAGCACAGATACGCAGTATTTT.

This clonotype turned up a few times. The chain combines TRBV20-1 with TRBJ2-1, with 9 bases that match TRBD2. Losses at the gene ends were 3 bases for V and 8 bases for J; bases not matched to a gene: 8. The length of the CDR3 is 14 residues. Germline-derived CDR1 and CDR2 are DFQATT and SNEGSKA (reference sequence). The CDR3 bases are TGCAGTGCTAGTCAAGCTAGCGGGATAGATGAGCAGTTCTTC. Translated, it gives CSASQASGIDEQFF.

This clonotype has just a few counts. The chain combines TRBV7-9 with TRBJ2-1, with TRBD1 matching over 7 bases. Germline V gene lookup returns CDR1 SEHNR and CDR2 FQNEAQ (reference sequence). V lost 5 bases, J lost 7 bases, and 14 bases stayed unmatched. The CDR3 contains 16 residues. The CDR3 protein is CASSGRGQRNANEQFF. In DNA, the CDR3 is TGTGCCAGCAGCGGACGGGGACAGAGGAATGCGAATGAGCAGTTCTTC.

The V gene is TRBV6-6, the J gene TRBJ2-5; weak D call: TRBD1 (5 bases). There are 13 residues in the CDR3. Germline CDR1 is MNHNY and CDR2 is SVGAGI (reference sequence). Between the trimmed V and J ends, which lost 8 bases and 3 bases, there was a span of 13 bases. The CDR3 region has the DNA TGTGCCAGCTATCAGGGAATTGAAGAGACCCAGTACTTC. Protein: CASYQGIEETQYF.

Only a few counts were recorded for this clonotype. The chain links TRBV6-5 to TRBJ2-2; D ambiguous. This CDR3 contains 14 residues. V was trimmed by 6 bases and J by 8 bases, leaving 16 bases between them. CDR1 and CDR2 (germline): MNHEY, SVGAGI. The chain's CDR3 is CASSPTTVGGELFF. The CDR3 region has the DNA TGTGCCAGCAGCCCGACCACCGTGGGGGGGGAGCTGTTTTTT.